This entry lists 22 T cell receptor beta chains sequenced from one sample in a study of blood T cell repertoires in COVID-19. The protocol was immunoSEQ multiplex PCR, while the TCRdb copy is restricted to in-frame clones and leaves out a portion. Counted here are over 200,000 clones, over 75% occurring once; the ten biggest clones make up approximately 5.3%. The sequencing input was peripheral blood. All receptors derive from a human donor in a cohort sampled during active COVID-19.

This rearrangement joins TRBV18 to TRBJ1-2, with a tentative D call TRBD1 (5 bases). The CDR3 has 14 residues. Germline V gene lookup returns CDR1 KGHSH and CDR2 LQKENI. V was pared by 0 bases and J by 4 bases, with 9 bases between. CDR3 sequence: CASSPPAGGYGYTF. The CDR3 DNA reads TGTGCCAGCTCACCACCGGCGGGGGGCTATGGCTACACCTTC.

A single count supports this clone. The chain carries TRBV20-1 and TRBJ2-7; 9 bases map to TRBD1. Looked up from germline, CDR1 is DFQATT and CDR2 is SNEGSKA (reference sequence). The length of the CDR3 is 14 residues. V was clipped by 4 bases and J by 6 bases; unmatched bases: 10. CDR3 region: CSAIEGQGTGEQYF. In DNA, the CDR3 is TGCAGTGCTATTGAGGGACAGGGTACTGGCGAGCAGTACTTC.

The J gene is TRBJ2-5, the V gene TRBV6-6, with 11 positions matching TRBD2. V lost 6 bases, J lost 0 bases, and 6 bases stayed unmatched. CDR3 length: 16 amino acids. CDR1 is MNHNY, CDR2 SVGAGI, per germline (reference sequence). CDR3 sequence: CASRLGLAAYQETQYF. CDR3 sequence (DNA): TGTGCCAGCAGATTGGGACTAGCGGCGTACCAAGAGACCCAGTACTTC.

J is TRBJ2-3 and V is TRBV27; D unresolved. Germline values: CDR1 MNHEY, CDR2 SMNVEV (reference sequence). The CDR3 is made up of 14 amino acids. Trimming pared 2 bases from V and 3 bases from J, leaving 9 bases between. CDR3 coding DNA: TGTGCCAGCAGTTTACTGAGGAAAACAGATACGCAGTATTTT. As protein: CASSLLRKTDTQYF.

The chain couples TRBV6-6 to TRBJ2-3, with D possibly matching TRBD1 (8 bases). Trimming pared 7 bases from V and 0 bases from J, leaving 17 bases between. The CDR3 is 16 amino acids. CDR1 MNHNY and CDR2 SVGAGI come from the germline V gene (reference sequence). The CDR3 region is CASTHRGGSSTDTQYF. CDR3 sequence (DNA): TGTGCCAGCACCCACAGGGGGGGGTCTAGCACAGATACGCAGTATTTT.

The J gene is TRBJ2-5, the V gene TRBV2; a possible D gene is TRBD1 (5 bases). The germline V gene has CDR1 SNHLY and CDR2 FYNNEI. This CDR3 is built from 15 residues. V was pared by 7 bases and J by 4 bases, with 19 bases between. CDR3 in amino acids: CASKGVMGLGETQYF. As DNA, the CDR3 is TGTGCCAGCAAAGGGGTGATGGGGCTCGGAGAGACCCAGTACTTC.

This clone was counted a few times. The chain links TRBV5-6 to TRBJ2-7; the match to TRBD1 covers 9 bases. The V segment lost 3 bases and the J segment 3 bases; nucleotides outside the gene matches: 7. The germline gives CDR1 SGHDT, CDR2 YYEEEE. The CDR3 totals 15 residues. CDR3 DNA sequence: TGTGCCAGCAGCTCGAGGACAGGGGAGGGCTACGAGCAGTACTTC. It yields the protein CASSSRTGEGYEQYF.

This clone was detected once. This rearrangement joins TRBV7-9 to TRBJ2-7, with TRBD2 matching over 7 bases. The CDR3 is 14 residues long. Germline loops: CDR1 SEHNR, CDR2 FQNEAQ (reference sequence). The V segment lost 5 bases and the J segment 1 base; nucleotides outside the gene matches: 5. Here the CDR3 reads CASSNWGLSYEQYF. The CDR3 DNA sequence: TGTGCCAGCAGCAACTGGGGACTATCCTACGAGCAGTACTTC.

The CDR3 region has the DNA TGTGCCAGCAGCTCCGGACAGGGGGAGGGTGGCTACACCTTC. Its translation is CASSSGQGEGGYTF. The V gene is TRBV7-3, the J gene TRBJ1-2; 10 bases line up with TRBD1. CDR3 length: 14 amino acids. The V gene's germline CDR1 is SGHTA and CDR2 FQGTGA. V lost 4 bases to trimming and J lost 7 bases; unmatched junction nucleotides: 6.

V gene TRBV9 combines with J gene TRBJ1-3; D remains unclear. Germline CDR1 and CDR2: SGDLS and YYNGEE. Trimming removed 5 bases at V and 1 base at J, with 7 bases between. The CDR3 spans 13 residues. In DNA, the CDR3 is TGTGCCAGCAGTGAGGGTTCTGGAAACACCATATATTTT. Amino acid sequence: CASSEGSGNTIYF.

The chain links TRBV24-1 to TRBJ2-3; D uncertain. Between the trimmed V and J ends, which lost 6 bases and 0 bases, there was a span of 9 bases. Germline CDR1 is KGHDR and CDR2 is SFDVKD. The CDR3 covers 14 residues. This CDR3 is CATSLTGSTDTQYF. The CDR3 DNA follows: TGTGCCACCAGTCTTACGGGTAGCACAGATACGCAGTATTTT.

The rearrangement uses TRBV7-3 and TRBJ2-3; 9 positions match TRBD1. Unmatched junction bases numbered 4, after V lost 5 bases and J lost 4 bases. The CDR3 totals 14 residues. Germline CDR1 is SGHTA and CDR2 is FQGTGA. This CDR3 reads CASSPRDRADTQYF. DNA of the CDR3: TGTGCCAGCAGCCCCCGGGACAGGGCAGATACGCAGTATTTT.

The chain links TRBV6-1 to TRBJ2-1, with D hard to call. Trimming cost V 0 bases and J 5 bases, with 17 bases left between them. The germline gives CDR1 MNHNS, CDR2 SASEGT. The CDR3 has 17 amino acids. DNA of the CDR3: TGTGCCAGCAGTGAAGCGCTTCTGGCAGTCCGAAACAATGAGCAGTTCTTC. This sequence encodes CASSEALLAVRNNEQFF.

This clone was observed a handful of times. The genes are TRBV30 and TRBJ1-6; tentative D call: TRBD1 (6 bases). The CDR3 sequence is 13 residues long. The V gene's germline CDR1 is GTSNPN and CDR2 SVGIG (reference sequence). V lost 7 bases to trimming and J lost 4 bases, with 11 bases between them. This CDR3 is CASRTAYNSPLHF. The CDR3 DNA follows: TGTGCCTCCCGGACAGCATATAATTCACCCCTCCACTTT.

This clone was seen only a few times. The rearrangement joins TRBV27 to TRBJ2-1; no firm D call. This CDR3 is 13 amino acids long. The germline CDR1 and CDR2 sequences are MNHEY and SMNVEV (reference sequence). Trimming took off 3 bases at V and 6 bases at J, with 9 bases between the two ends. The CDR3 DNA sequence: TGTGCCAGCAGTTTGGGCCCCCTCAATGAGCAGTTCTTC. Protein product: CASSLGPLNEQFF.

This sequence joins TRBV5-6 and TRBJ2-7; 7 nucleotides agree with TRBD1. The CDR3 is made up of 15 amino acids. Germline values: CDR1 SGHDT, CDR2 YYEEEE. J gave up 3 bases and V 4 bases, and 10 bases lay outside the gene matches. In nucleotides, the CDR3 is TGTGCCAGCAGCCTAACCCCGGGACAGCACTACGAGCAGTACTTC. It is translated as CASSLTPGQHYEQYF.

V usage is TRBV18 and J usage is TRBJ1-5; tentative D call: TRBD1 (5 bases). The V gene lost 5 bases and the J gene lost 0 bases, with 11 bases spanning the gap. The CDR3 has 15 amino acids. Germline loops: CDR1 KGHSH, CDR2 LQKENI. This CDR3 is CASSAGLNSNQPQHF. DNA for the CDR3: TGTGCCAGCTCAGCGGGACTGAATAGCAATCAGCCCCAGCATTTT.

The chain joins TRBV2 to TRBJ1-5, with 9 bases fitting TRBD1. This CDR3 has 14 amino acids. Germline CDR1 and CDR2: SNHLY and FYNNEI. V gave up 5 bases and J gave up 4 bases; unmatched junction bases: 3. This CDR3 reads CASSPDRGNQPQHF. The CDR3 DNA reads as TGTGCCAGCAGTCCGGACAGGGGAAATCAGCCCCAGCATTTT.

The V call is TRBV20-1, the J call TRBJ1-2; D is undetermined. Germline CDR1 and CDR2: DFQATT and SNEGSKA (reference sequence). The CDR3 is 11 residues long. Trimming cost V 6 bases and J 2 bases, with 7 bases left between them. In DNA, the CDR3 is TGCAGTGCCTCACTCAACTATGGCTACACCTTC. It is translated as CSASLNYGYTF.

The chain recombines TRBV30 with TRBJ2-3; 7 bases match TRBD2. The CDR3 consists of 14 residues. V shed 0 bases, J shed 1 base, and the junction held 1 base outside the gene matches. Germline CDR1 GTSNPN, CDR2 SVGIG (reference sequence). The CDR3 DNA follows: TGTGCCTGGAGTGTAACTAGCGGCACAGATACGCAGTATTTT. Encoded protein: CAWSVTSGTDTQYF.

The rearrangement uses TRBV29-1 and TRBJ1-1; 7 nucleotides line up with TRBD1. The junction had 6 bases not matched to a gene; V was cut back by 5 bases and J by 0 bases. Germline V lookup: CDR1 SQVTM, CDR2 ANQGSEA. This CDR3 comprises 14 residues. CDR3 residues: CSVHSGTVNTEAFF. In DNA, the CDR3 is TGCAGCGTTCACTCCGGGACAGTGAACACTGAAGCTTTCTTT.

Turning to this clone: Other DNA sequences of this sample code for an identical CDR3. The chain links TRBV5-1 to TRBJ2-1, with 8 nucleotides matching TRBD2. With 0 bases clipped from V and 4 bases from J, the junction kept 0 bases outside the gene matches. This CDR3 region has 14 residues. Germline lookup yields CDR1 SGHRS and CDR2 YFSETQ. The CDR3 bases are TGCGCCAGCAGCTTGGCTAGCGGGTACAATGAGCAGTTCTTC. It yields the protein CASSLASGYNEQFF. The complete variable domain, with remaining parts taken from reference TRBV5-1 and TRBJ2-1, reads KAGVTQTPRYLIKTRGQQVTLSCSPISGHRSVSWYQQTPGQGLQFLFEYFSETQRNKGNFPGRFSGRQFSNSRSEMNVSTLELGDSALYLCASSLASGYNEQFFGPGTRLTVL.